The sample holds a few counts of the clone carrying this T cell receptor (beta chain). 5'RACE template switching produced TCR cDNA carrying a universal primer site and UMIs. TCRdb re-derived calls from the 5' RACE reads in MiXCR, one entry per CDR3 protein. The repertoire includes about 180,000 distinct CDR3 sequences, approximately 6% of them detected once, and 2.5% to 3.5% sits in the top ten. This entry comes from a study of T cells after yellow fever vaccination. With 1 base removed from V and 13 bases from J, the gap between germline ends came to 12 bases. CDR1 and CDR2 from the germline V gene are SEHNR and FQNEAQ (reference sequence). CDR3 size: 12 residues.

This sequence joins TRBV7-9 and TRBJ2-3; D possibly corresponds to TRBD1 (6 bases). The source material was CD4+ T cells sorted from PBMCs, sampled on the day of the first yellow fever vaccination. The sequence derives from a man between 18 and 35 years old who received the YFV17D yellow fever vaccine. As DNA, the CDR3 is TGTGCCAGCAGCTTAGACAGGGCCACGAAGTATTTT. It specifies CASSLDRATKYF. The variable domain in full, completed from reference TRBV7-9 and TRBJ2-3, reads DTGVSQNPRHKITKRGQNVTFRCDPISEHNRLYWYRQTLGQGPEFLTYFQNEAQLEKSRLLSDRFSAERPKGSFSTLEIQRTEQGDSAMYLCASSLDRATKYFGPGTRLTVL.